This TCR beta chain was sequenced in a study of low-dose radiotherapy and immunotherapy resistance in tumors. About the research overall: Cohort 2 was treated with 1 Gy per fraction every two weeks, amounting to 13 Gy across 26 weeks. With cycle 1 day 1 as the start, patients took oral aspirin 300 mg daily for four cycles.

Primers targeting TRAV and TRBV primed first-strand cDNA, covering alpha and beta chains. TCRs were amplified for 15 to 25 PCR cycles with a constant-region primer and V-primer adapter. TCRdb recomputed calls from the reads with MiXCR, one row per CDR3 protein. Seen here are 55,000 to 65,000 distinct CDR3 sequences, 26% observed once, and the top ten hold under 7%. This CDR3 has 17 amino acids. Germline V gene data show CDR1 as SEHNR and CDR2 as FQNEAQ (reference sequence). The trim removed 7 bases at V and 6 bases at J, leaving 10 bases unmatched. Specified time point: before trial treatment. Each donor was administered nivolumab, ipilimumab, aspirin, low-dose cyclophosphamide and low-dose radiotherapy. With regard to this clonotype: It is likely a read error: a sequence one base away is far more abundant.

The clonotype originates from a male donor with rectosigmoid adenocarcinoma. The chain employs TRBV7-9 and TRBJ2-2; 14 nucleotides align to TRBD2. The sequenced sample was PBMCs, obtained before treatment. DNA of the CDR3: TGTGCCAGCACCAAACTCGGACTAGCGGGAGGTGCCGGGGAGCTGTTTTTT. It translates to CASTKLGLAGGAGELFF.